The clone carrying this TCR beta chain was seen only a few times. As yet, its antigen is unknown. Documented time point: after dendritic cell vaccination, including at tumor progression/relapse. The data were obtained in a study of glioma-infiltrating T cells after dendritic cell vaccination. Study-wide context: Glioblastoma patients came from Phase I and II dendritic cell vaccination trials.

The protocol was immunoSEQ multiplex PCR, while the TCRdb copy is restricted to in-frame clones and leaves out a portion. This sample has approximately 50,000 clones, with over 75% found just once. After removal of 0 bases from V and 0 bases from J, the junction contained 5 bases not matched to a gene. Germline loops: CDR1 KGHSH, CDR2 LQKENI. This CDR3 spans 17 amino acids. Findings and limits, study-wide: TCR clonality showed no direct relationship with survival.

This TCR was sampled from a human donor with glioblastoma. The rearrangement links TRBV18 to TRBJ1-3; 7 bases are a match to TRBD1. This material consisted of blood, taken after dendritic cell vaccination. This CDR3 reads CASSPPKAGGSGNTIYF. The CDR3 DNA reads TGTGCCAGCTCACCACCGAAGGCAGGGGGCTCTGGAAACACCATATATTTT.